This TCR beta chain was captured by sequencing in a study of CD8 T cells in ankylosing spondylitis. V trimming: 6 bases; J trimming: 3 bases; junction bases outside the gene matches: 1. From germline, CDR1 is MNHNY and CDR2 SVGAGI (reference sequence). This CDR3 has 13 residues. TCRdb reanalysed the 5' RACE reads using MiXCR and keeps one entry per CDR3 protein. The data hold some 450,000 distinct CDR3 sequences, with roughly 17% observed a single time. In regard to this clonotype: Antigen specificity is unknown.

Notes on the study in general: In ankylosing spondylitis blood, a motif of eight highly homologous TCR beta variants appeared characteristic.

The chain combines TRBV6-6 with TRBJ2-5, with 10 bases identical to TRBD1. Sequenced material: blood, either unsorted or a sorted T cell fraction (not recorded which). This TCR derives from a male donor with ankylosing spondylitis. CDR3 region: CASSGTGEETQYF. CDR3 DNA sequence: TGTGCCAGCAGCGGGACAGGGGAAGAGACCCAGTACTTC.